These 29 T cell receptor beta chains were sequenced from one sample in a study of sequential checkpoint blockade in melanoma. Treatment indicated: randomized to nivolumab then ipilimumab (arm A) or the reverse (arm B). The repertoire was sequenced with immunoSEQ multiplex PCR; TCRdb's copy has only in-frame clones and lacks some. The data show 2,500 to 3,000 clones, approximately 19% seen once. Sequences were derived from tumor tissue (inferred from file names), sampled from a patient given nivolumab and ipilimumab in sequence. The receptors were gathered from a human donor with melanoma.

The table lists this clone with a few counts. The chain employs TRBV19 and TRBJ2-7; 9 nucleotides align to TRBD1. CDR3 length equals 16 residues. Germline V gene lookup returns CDR1 LNHDA and CDR2 SQIVND (reference sequence). The V gene end was trimmed by 6 bases and the J gene end by 5 bases; junction bases not matched to a gene: 14. CDR3 DNA sequence: TGTGCCAGTAGCAATACACCGGGACAGGGAATCCACGAGCAGTACTTC. It specifies CASSNTPGQGIHEQYF.

This clone is medium-sized in the sample. V gene TRBV11-3 combines with J gene TRBJ2-1; TRBD1 aligns across 8 bases. Germline loops: CDR1 SGHNT, CDR2 YENEEA. With 5 bases clipped from V and 0 bases from J, the junction kept 6 bases outside the gene matches. The CDR3 runs 16 residues. The CDR3 sequence: CASSDHRGSSYNEQFF. In nucleotides, the CDR3 is TGTGCCAGCAGCGACCACAGGGGGAGCTCCTACAATGAGCAGTTCTTC.

This clone occurred a few times. This chain uses TRBV6-8 with TRBJ2-5; TRBD1 or TRBD2 may be the D gene (6 bases each). In germline, CDR1 is MNHGY, CDR2 SAAAGT. The V gene lost 8 bases and the J gene lost 1 base, with 17 bases spanning the gap. This CDR3 spans 15 amino acids. This CDR3 reads CASSGGTNVQETQYF. The CDR3 region has the DNA TGTGCCAGCTCAGGAGGGACAAACGTCCAAGAGACCCAGTACTTC.

This clone was counted at least ten times. The chain employs TRBV11-3 and TRBJ1-2, with a possible D match to TRBD1 (6 bases). The CDR3 extends over 15 amino acids. The V gene's germline CDR1 is SGHNT and CDR2 YENEEA. V shed 5 bases and J shed 8 bases, with 21 bases lying between them. The CDR3 sequence is CASSLGAQGERGYTF. For the CDR3, the DNA is TGTGCCAGCAGCCTCGGAGCACAGGGCGAGAGAGGCTACACCTTC.

The chain employs TRBV19 and TRBJ2-1; TRBD1 might be the D (5 bases). Germline CDR1 reads LNHDA; CDR2 reads SQIVND (reference sequence). V lost 6 bases to trimming and J lost 3 bases, with 15 bases between them. The CDR3 consists of 15 residues. CDR3: CASSSKGPLYNEQFF. CDR3 in DNA: TGTGCCAGTAGCTCCAAGGGGCCCCTCTACAATGAGCAGTTCTTC.

V and J are TRBV11-3 and TRBJ1-4; 9 bases agree with TRBD1. Germline CDR1 SGHNT, CDR2 YENEEA. The trim removed 4 bases at V and 8 bases at J, leaving 14 bases unmatched. CDR3 size: 17 residues. The CDR3 DNA is TGTGCCAGCAGCTCCGGGACAGGGTTCGCCAGAGGCGAAAAACTGTTTTTT. Translating gives CASSSGTGFARGEKLFF. Variable domain in full (rest from reference TRBV11-3 and TRBJ1-4): EAGVVQSPRYKIIEKKQPVAFWCNPISGHNTLYWYLQNLGQGPELLIRYENEEAVDDSQLPKDRFSAERLKGVDSTLKIQPAELGDSAVYLCASSSGTGFARGEKLFFGSGTQLSVL.

DNA of the CDR3: TGTGCCAGCAGTGTAAATCCGGGACAGGGAGGCTACGAGCAGTACTTC. Translating gives CASSVNPGQGGYEQYF. The rearrangement uses TRBV25-1 and TRBJ2-7, with 9 bases identical to TRBD1. V lost 4 bases to trimming and J lost 3 bases; unmatched junction nucleotides: 10. This CDR3 has 16 residues. The germline V gene encodes CDR1 MGHDK and CDR2 SYGVNS.

This clone is deemed medium-sized (0.01 to 0.1%). The chain uses TRBV6-8 and TRBJ2-7; D might be TRBD1 (6 bases). The CDR3 has 12 residues. Germline V CDR1 and CDR2: MNHGY, SAAAGT. V was clipped by 10 bases and J by 1 base, with 11 bases between them. The CDR3: CATKGESYEQYF. The CDR3 DNA reads as TGTGCCACTAAGGGGGAGTCCTACGAGCAGTACTTC.

This clone was counted between two and nine times. The rearrangement uses TRBV6-8 and TRBJ2-7, with TRBD1 matching 7 bases. V shed 6 bases and J 1 base; nucleotides not matched to a gene: 3. Germline V gives CDR1 MNHGY, CDR2 SAAAGT. The CDR3 is made up of 13 amino acids. The chain's CDR3 is CASRPGQSYEQYF. CDR3 bases: TGTGCCAGCAGACCGGGACAGTCCTACGAGCAGTACTTC.

This clone was counted a few times. The chain uses TRBV9 and TRBJ1-1; maybe TRBD1 (5 bases). Trimming removed 6 bases at V and 2 bases at J, with 8 bases between. The V gene's germline CDR1 is SGDLS and CDR2 YYNGEE. The CDR3 has 12 residues. The CDR3 DNA sequence: TGTGCCAGCAAAGGACACAACACTGAAGCTTTCTTT. The encoded protein is CASKGHNTEAFF.

This clone ranks as medium-sized. The rearrangement uses TRBV11-3 and TRBJ2-5, with no clear D. The CDR3 loop spans 14 amino acids. V was pared by 6 bases and J by 5 bases, with 16 bases between. Germline CDR1 SGHNT, CDR2 YENEEA. CDR3: CASRLISSAETQYF. CDR3 DNA: TGTGCCAGCAGGTTGATTTCCTCTGCGGAGACCCAGTACTTC.

This clone was seen only a few times. The chain recombines TRBV29-1 with TRBJ1-1; D not resolved. Trimming pared 3 bases from V and 6 bases from J, leaving 11 bases between. Per the germline V gene, CDR1 is SQVTM and CDR2 is ANQGSEA. The CDR3 has 12 amino acids. CDR3 region: CSVDSRWAEAFF. Here the CDR3 DNA reads TGCAGCGTTGATTCCCGGTGGGCTGAAGCTTTCTTT.

The chain is built from TRBV5-1 and TRBJ1-2, with TRBD1 matching 12 bases. After removal of 4 bases from V and 5 bases from J, the junction contained 9 bases not matched to a gene. Germline V CDR1 and CDR2: SGHRS, YFSETQ. This CDR3 contains 16 residues. The CDR3: CASSLNPGQGAYGYTF. The CDR3 DNA follows: TGCGCCAGCAGCCTTAATCCGGGACAGGGGGCATATGGCTACACCTTC.

The chain employs TRBV6-8 and TRBJ2-5; 9 nucleotides align to TRBD1. Germline V gene sequence: CDR1 MNHGY, CDR2 SAAAGT. V shed 2 bases and J 5 bases; nucleotides not matched to a gene: 6. This CDR3 contains 15 residues. The CDR3 region is CASSYVGTGPETQYF. The CDR3 region has the DNA TGTGCCAGCAGTTACGTCGGGACAGGGCCCGAGACCCAGTACTTC.

This clone was recorded at least ten times. This chain links TRBV11-3 with TRBJ2-5; D unclear. V lost 1 base to trimming and J lost 0 bases, with 12 bases between them. The CDR3 totals 16 residues. Per the germline V gene, CDR1 is SGHNT and CDR2 is YENEEA. The CDR3 region is CASSLGLSSDQETQYF. In nucleotides, the CDR3 is TGTGCCAGCAGCTTAGGTTTATCTTCGGACCAAGAGACCCAGTACTTC.

This clone is termed medium-sized. This chain links TRBV11-3 with TRBJ1-1; 11 nucleotides line up with TRBD1. The trim removed 5 bases at V and 4 bases at J, leaving 18 bases unmatched. This CDR3 spans 19 amino acids. Germline CDR1 and CDR2: SGHNT and YENEEA. The CDR3, as DNA: TGTGCCAGCAGCCGAAAACTGGGACAGGGGGACGTCGGAGGCACTGAAGCTTTCTTT. Residues: CASSRKLGQGDVGGTEAFF. Complete variable domain (other parts from reference TRBV11-3 and TRBJ1-1): EAGVVQSPRYKIIEKKQPVAFWCNPISGHNTLYWYLQNLGQGPELLIRYENEEAVDDSQLPKDRFSAERLKGVDSTLKIQPAELGDSAVYLCASSRKLGQGDVGGTEAFFGQGTRLTVV.

This clone is labeled as hyperexpanded. The chain's CDR3 is CASSPAPDRAPQHF. The CDR3 nucleotides read TGTGCCAGCAGTCCTGCCCCGGACAGGGCGCCCCAGCATTTT. J is TRBJ1-5 and V is TRBV6-8; 8 bases are shared with TRBD1. Trimming cost V 5 bases and J 9 bases; bases outside gene matches: 9. CDR3 length: 14 residues. The germline V gene has CDR1 MNHGY and CDR2 SAAAGT.

Sample share makes this clone medium-sized. The chain combines TRBV28 with TRBJ2-4, with D maybe TRBD1 (5 bases). The CDR3 is 15 amino acids. Germline CDR1 and CDR2: MDHEN and SYDVKM. Trimming removed 7 bases at V and 2 bases at J, with 15 bases between. The CDR3 coding sequence is TGTGCCAGCACTCCCGCCCAGGGTTCCAAAAACATTCAGTACTTC. As protein: CASTPAQGSKNIQYF. Variable domain in full (rest from reference TRBV28 and TRBJ2-4): DVKVTQSSRYLVKRTGEKVFLECVQDMDHENMFWYRQDPGLGLRLIYFSYDVKMKEKGDIPEGYSVSREKKERFSLILESASTNQTSMYLCASTPAQGSKNIQYFGAGTRLSVL.

This clone was counted only a few times. The genes are TRBV6-8 and TRBJ1-5; a weak D match, TRBD1 (5 bases). Germline V gives CDR1 MNHGY, CDR2 SAAAGT. The CDR3 length is 14 residues. V dropped 6 bases and J dropped 5 bases, with 14 bases sitting between them. This chain's CDR3 is CASSPGTDHQPQHF. Written as DNA, the CDR3 is TGTGCCAGCAGCCCCGGGACGGACCATCAGCCCCAGCATTTT.

This clone came up once. The chain carries TRBV5-1 and TRBJ2-5; D perhaps matches TRBD1 (5 bases). The CDR3 has 14 residues. The germline gives CDR1 SGHRS, CDR2 YFSETQ. The germline V and J ends were trimmed by 1 base and 1 base, with 8 bases remaining between them. In DNA, the CDR3 is TGCGCCAGCAGCTTGCAGGGTTCCCAAGAGACCCAGTACTTC. This gives the protein CASSLQGSQETQYF.

The chain links TRBV18 to TRBJ1-5, with 9 bases matching TRBD1. The CDR3 totals 15 residues. The junction had 6 bases not matched to a gene; V was cut back by 6 bases and J by 3 bases. Germline CDR1 is KGHSH and CDR2 is LQKENI. CDR3 in amino acids: CASSPGTGLNQPQHF. The CDR3, as DNA: TGTGCCAGCTCCCCCGGGACAGGGCTCAATCAGCCCCAGCATTTT.

This clone has only a few counts. The chain combines TRBV6-8 with TRBJ2-1; 8 bases map to TRBD2. Trimming removed 4 bases from V and 5 bases from J; junction bases left unmatched: 4. Germline V gene data show CDR1 as MNHGY and CDR2 as SAAAGT. The CDR3 is 14 residues long. For the CDR3, the DNA is TGTGCCAGCAGTTTCGGGGGGGGAAACAATGAGCAGTTCTTC. It translates to CASSFGGGNNEQFF.

The chain employs TRBV5-1 and TRBJ1-4; D call uncertain. Germline values: CDR1 SGHRS, CDR2 YFSETQ. Trimming pared 0 bases from V and 4 bases from J, leaving 10 bases between. The CDR3 is made up of 15 amino acids. CDR3 in DNA: TGCGCCAGCAGCTTGGCCCTGGGTTTTAATGAAAAACTGTTTTTT. It yields the protein CASSLALGFNEKLFF.

The sample holds many counts of this clone. The CDR3 nucleotides are TGTGCCAGCAGCTTAAAAAGCGGGATGGAGACCCAGTACTTC. Translation gives CASSLKSGMETQYF. This chain joins TRBV11-3 and TRBJ2-5, with TRBD2 identical over 7 bases. The CDR3 runs 14 residues. Germline CDR1 and CDR2: SGHNT and YENEEA. J was trimmed by 5 bases and V by 2 bases; bases with no gene match: 5.

This clone was picked up a small number of times. The chain carries TRBV9 and TRBJ1-4, with D possibly TRBD1 on 5 matching bases. CDR1 SGDLS and CDR2 YYNGEE come from the germline V gene. The CDR3 totals 17 residues. V lost 1 base to trimming and J lost 5 bases, with 18 bases between them. DNA for the CDR3: TGTGCCAGCAGCGTACGAGGGTTGGGGGATTTCAATGAAAAACTGTTTTTT. Encoded protein: CASSVRGLGDFNEKLFF.

This sequence joins TRBV11-3 and TRBJ2-3; 10 nucleotides agree with TRBD2. Germline-derived CDR1 and CDR2 are SGHNT and YENEEA. V was clipped by 4 bases and J by 5 bases; unmatched bases: 12. CDR3 length equals 17 residues. CDR3 DNA sequence: TGTGCCAGCAGCTCAATACTTAGCGGGGGGCCAGGAGATACGCAGTATTTT. Encoded protein: CASSSILSGGPGDTQYF.

By share, this clone counts as large. This rearrangement joins TRBV28 to TRBJ1-1, with no clear D. The V end was cut by 2 bases, the J end by 0 bases, with 13 bases between. Germline CDR1 MDHEN, CDR2 SYDVKM. The length of the CDR3 is 16 residues. Written as DNA, the CDR3 is TGTGCCAGCAGTTTAAACGATCTTGTCATGAACACTGAAGCTTTCTTT. Translated, it gives CASSLNDLVMNTEAFF.

This clone occurred once. The rearrangement links TRBV19 to TRBJ2-2; 7 bases are shared with TRBD1. Germline loops: CDR1 LNHDA, CDR2 SQIVND (reference sequence). V shed 7 bases and J 3 bases; nucleotides not matched to a gene: 8. The CDR3 is made up of 15 amino acids. As DNA, the CDR3 is TGTGCCAGTACCGAACAGGGGCTCCACACCGGGGAGCTGTTTTTT. It is translated as CASTEQGLHTGELFF.

This clone has ten or more counts. This chain uses TRBV11-3 with TRBJ2-5; D remains unclear. Germline V CDR1 and CDR2: SGHNT, YENEEA. V dropped 5 bases and J dropped 2 bases, with 27 bases sitting between them. This CDR3 is built from 19 residues. CDR3 in DNA: TGTGCCAGCAGCCCCGACCCCCTCCCATCCCGACGCAATCAAGAGACCCAGTACTTC. Translation gives CASSPDPLPSRRNQETQYF. The whole variable domain, remainder taken from reference TRBV11-3 and TRBJ2-5, is EAGVVQSPRYKIIEKKQPVAFWCNPISGHNTLYWYLQNLGQGPELLIRYENEEAVDDSQLPKDRFSAERLKGVDSTLKIQPAELGDSAVYLCASSPDPLPSRRNQETQYFGPGTRLLVL.